These 13 T cell receptor beta chains were all obtained from the same sample, sequenced in a study of cytomegalovirus exposure and HLA in healthy donors. The PCR used 60 Vbeta and 13 Jbeta primers. Libraries were prepared by immunoSEQ multiplex PCR; TCRdb keeps only in-frame clonotypes and omits some of them. This table has around 130,000 clones, around 8.5% appearing once. The specimen was PBMCs. The receptors derive from a man aged 35 to 55 in good health and CMV-seronegative.

This clone was detected only a few times. The chain uses TRBV4-1 and TRBJ1-2, with 8 bases that match TRBD1. This CDR3 is built from 15 residues. Germline CDR1 and CDR2: MGHRA and YSYEKL. J lost 6 bases, V lost 0 bases, and 6 bases had no gene match. Written as DNA, the CDR3 is TGCGCCAGCAGCCAAGAAGACAGGGGAGGGGATGGCTACACCTTC. Residues: CASSQEDRGGDGYTF.

The CDR3 loop is CASSFGGAGQPQHF. CDR3 nucleotide sequence: TGCGCCAGCAGCTTCGGGGGGGCTGGGCAGCCCCAGCATTTT. The rearrangement uses TRBV5-1 and TRBJ1-5; maybe TRBD1 (6 bases). The CDR3 loop spans 14 amino acids. Germline V gives CDR1 SGHRS, CDR2 YFSETQ. The V and J ends lost 2 bases and 7 bases respectively, with 13 bases between them. The full variable domain, rest sourced from reference TRBV5-1 and TRBJ1-5, is KAGVTQTPRYLIKTRGQQVTLSCSPISGHRSVSWYQQTPGQGLQFLFEYFSETQRNKGNFPGRFSGRQFSNSRSEMNVSTLELGDSALYLCASSFGGAGQPQHFGDGTRLSIL.

V and J are TRBV7-9 and TRBJ1-3; 12 positions match TRBD1. V dropped 5 bases and J dropped 1; count of bases not matched to a gene: 3. Germline CDR1 SEHNR, CDR2 FQNEAQ (reference sequence). The CDR3 is 16 residues long. CDR3 bases: TGTGCCAGCAGCCGGGACAGGGGGCAGTCTGGAAACACCATATATTTT. Translated, it gives CASSRDRGQSGNTIYF.

This sequence joins TRBV27 and TRBJ2-1; D possibly corresponds to TRBD1 (5 bases). Germline V CDR1 and CDR2: MNHEY, SMNVEV (reference sequence). There are 14 residues in the CDR3. Trimming pared 6 bases from V and 0 bases from J, leaving 9 bases between. CDR3 in DNA: TGTGCCAGCAGCATACAGGACTCCTACAATGAGCAGTTCTTC. Its translation is CASSIQDSYNEQFF.

This clone was detected only a few times. The genes are TRBV6-1 and TRBJ2-7; D is uncertain. The V and J ends lost 2 bases and 3 bases respectively, with 8 bases between them. The CDR3 is made up of 13 amino acids. The V gene's germline CDR1 is MNHNS and CDR2 SASEGT. The CDR3: CASSEWSVYEQYF. CDR3 sequence (DNA): TGTGCCAGCAGTGAATGGTCAGTCTACGAGCAGTACTTC.

This clone was counted only a few times. The rearrangement uses TRBV27 and TRBJ2-7, with TRBD1 matching 9 bases. J lost 5 bases, V lost 4 bases, and 9 bases had no gene match. The CDR3 is made up of 15 amino acids. Germline V gene lookup returns CDR1 MNHEY and CDR2 SMNVEV (reference sequence). The CDR3 region is CASSYYRDRVDEQYF. Written as DNA, the CDR3 is TGTGCCAGCAGTTATTACCGGGACAGGGTAGACGAGCAGTACTTC.

This clone showed up just a few times. This sequence joins TRBV6-5 and TRBJ1-1, with 12 bases aligning to TRBD1. In germline, CDR1 is MNHEY, CDR2 SVGAGI. The CDR3 is made up of 14 amino acids. The trim removed 10 bases at V and 3 bases at J, leaving 6 bases unmatched. The CDR3 protein is CATRGTGGHTEAFF. CDR3 sequence (DNA): TGTGCCACCCGTGGGACAGGGGGCCACACTGAAGCTTTCTTT.

This clone was observed a handful of times. V and J are TRBV9 and TRBJ2-7; tentative D call: TRBD2 (6 bases). Trimming shortened V by 4 bases and J by 6 bases, and 20 bases separated the two germline ends. This CDR3 has 15 amino acids. Germline values: CDR1 SGDLS, CDR2 YYNGEE. The CDR3 coding sequence is TGTGCCAGCAGCACGACCGGGACTCCCTCTATCGAGCAGTACTTC. It codes for CASSTTGTPSIEQYF.

This chain joins TRBV4-1 and TRBJ1-1; TRBD1 matches at 8 bases. This CDR3 comprises 15 residues. The germline CDR1 and CDR2 sequences are MGHRA and YSYEKL. V gave up 3 bases and J gave up 6 bases; unmatched junction bases: 9. The CDR3 DNA is TGCGCCAGCAGCCACAACTCAGGGGGCGATCCTGAAGCTTTCTTT. Encoded protein: CASSHNSGGDPEAFF.

This clone has more than one count but fewer than ten. The rearrangement uses TRBV29-1 and TRBJ1-1; 7 positions match TRBD1. V shed 2 bases and J 5 bases; nucleotides not matched to a gene: 8. This CDR3 comprises 14 residues. From germline, CDR1 is SQVTM and CDR2 ANQGSEA. The CDR3 sequence is CSVEPTGAKTEAFF. In nucleotides, the CDR3 is TGCAGCGTTGAACCCACAGGGGCGAAGACTGAAGCTTTCTTT.

This chain connects TRBV18 to TRBJ1-4; 12 positions agree with TRBD1. There are 17 residues in the CDR3. J lost 6 bases, V lost 0 bases, and 5 bases had no gene match. Germline V gene sequence: CDR1 KGHSH, CDR2 LQKENI. The CDR3 DNA follows: TGTGCCAGCTCACCACCGGGACAGGGGGCCCGAGATGAAAAACTGTTTTTT. The encoded protein is CASSPPGQGARDEKLFF.

This clone was picked up a small number of times. The J gene is TRBJ1-2, the V gene TRBV9, with TRBD1 matching over 9 bases. The CDR3 spans 13 residues. With V trimmed by 4 bases and J by 8 bases, 6 bases remained unmatched. Looked up from germline, CDR1 is SGDLS and CDR2 is YYNGEE. As DNA, the CDR3 is TGTGCCAGCAGCCGGGACAGGGAAAGGGGCTACACCTTC. It yields the protein CASSRDRERGYTF.

The chain carries TRBV7-9 and TRBJ1-1; D unclear. V shed 6 bases and J shed 4 bases, with 15 bases lying between them. Germline V lookup: CDR1 SEHNR, CDR2 FQNEAQ (reference sequence). CDR3 length equals 14 residues. CDR3 sequence: CASSQVRFFTEAFF. DNA of the CDR3: TGTGCCAGCAGTCAAGTCAGGTTCTTCACTGAAGCTTTCTTT.